Listed below are T cell receptor beta chains from one sample, sequenced in a study of T cells in Graves' hyperthyroidism and ophthalmopathy. Each CDR3 protein is one row after TCRdb ran MiXCR on the multiplex PCR reads. This sample has about 840,000 distinct CDR3 sequences, with over 35% found just once. Sequenced: blood. The receptors shown here come from a man between 18 and 29 years old with Graves' hyperthyroidism. CDR3s include the opening cysteine and the closing phenylalanine or tryptophan. A D gene is named only where the DNA matches it firmly. Clone size is shown for a subset of rows, as once, few, many or a class of expanded clone.

V: TRBV7-9
D: .
size: .
J: TRBJ1-1
CDR3: CASSSYQVLGGTEAFF
DNA: TGTGCCAGCAGTTCTTACCAAGTATTAGGTGGCACTGAAGCTTTCTTT

V: TRBV7-7
D: .
size: .
J: TRBJ2-1
CDR3: CASSLAPKGAYNEQFF
DNA: TGTGCTAGCAGCTTAGCTCCCAAGGGAGCCTACAATGAGCAGTTCTTC

V: TRBV2
D: TRBD2
size: .
J: TRBJ2-7
CDR3: CASSQAPASGYEQYF
DNA: TGTGCCAGCAGCCAAGCCCCAGCTAGCGGGTACGAGCAGTACTTC

V: TRBV7-6
D: .
size: many
J: TRBJ2-5
CDR3: CASSPLETQYF
DNA: TGTGCCAGCAGCCCCTTGGAGACCCAGTACTTC

V: TRBV7-9
D: TRBD1
size: .
J: TRBJ1-2
CDR3: CASSAFSRTGASNYGYTF
DNA: TGTGCCAGCAGCGCATTCAGCCGGACAGGGGCTTCTAACTATGGCTACACCTTC

V: TRBV5-4
D: .
size: few
J: TRBJ1-6
CDR3: CASSQGRAGNSPLHF
DNA: TGTGCCAGCAGCCAGGGGAGGGCGGGTAATTCACCCCTCCACTTT

V: TRBV11-1
D: .
size: .
J: TRBJ2-5
CDR3: CASSFGQREETQYF
DNA: TGTGCCAGCAGCTTCGGCCAAAGGGAAGAGACCCAGTACTTC

V: TRBV24-1
D: .
size: .
J: TRBJ1-5
CDR3: CATSATLGGAKTQHF
DNA: TGTGCCACCAGTGCTACGTTAGGGGGGGCGAAGACCCAGCATTTT

V: TRBV7-8
D: .
size: .
J: TRBJ2-7
CDR3: CASSLALDNYEQYF
DNA: TGTGCCAGCAGCTTAGCGCTGGACAACTACGAGCAGTACTTC

V: TRBV7-8
D: .
size: many
J: TRBJ1-5
CDR3: CASSLGVYQPQHF
DNA: TGTGCCAGCAGCTTAGGCGTGTATCAGCCCCAGCATTTT

V: TRBV29-1
D: .
size: .
J: TRBJ2-3
CDR3: CSVVPVSGTQYF
DNA: TGCAGCGTTGTTCCGGTTTCTGGTACGCAGTATTTT

V: TRBV14
D: .
size: many
J: TRBJ2-7
CDR3: CASSLGQSPYEQYF
DNA: TGTGCCAGCAGCCTTGGACAGTCTCCCTACGAGCAGTACTTC

V: TRBV7-3
D: TRBD2
size: many
J: TRBJ2-5
CDR3: CASSRTSGQETQYF
DNA: TGTGCCAGCAGCCGCACTAGCGGCCAAGAGACCCAGTACTTC

V: TRBV4-3
D: .
size: .
J: TRBJ1-1
CDR3: CASSQGTALEAFF
DNA: TGCGCCAGCAGCCAAGGGACAGCACTTGAAGCTTTCTTT

V: TRBV9
D: .
size: .
J: TRBJ1-1
CDR3: CASSQSGNVGNTEAFF
DNA: TGCGCCAGCAGCCAATCTGGAAATGTGGGGAACACTGAAGCTTTCTTT

V: TRBV5-8
D: .
size: .
J: TRBJ1-1
CDR3: CASSQNTAGTEAFF
DNA: TGTGCCAGCAGCCAAAATACAGCGGGAACTGAAGCTTTCTTT

V: TRBV10-3
D: .
size: many
J: TRBJ1-4
CDR3: CAISEGLATNEKLFF
DNA: TGTGCCATCAGTGAAGGGCTAGCAACTAATGAAAAACTGTTTTTT

V: TRBV7-3
D: TRBD1
size: many
J: TRBJ1-3
CDR3: CASARGTGRGNTIYF
DNA: TGTGCCAGCGCGCGCGGGACAGGGAGGGGAAACACCATATATTTT

V: TRBV6-5
D: .
size: few
J: TRBJ1-1
CDR3: CASSTEGGQAFF
DNA: TGTGCCAGCAGCACTGAGGGGGGCCAAGCTTTCTTT

V: TRBV20-1
D: .
size: many
J: TRBJ1-2
CDR3: CSARVDGNYGYTF
DNA: TGCAGTGCTAGAGTTGACGGCAACTATGGCTACACCTTC

V: TRBV10-3
D: .
size: many
J: TRBJ1-4
CDR3: CAISEPESILLF
DNA: TGTGCCATCAGTGAGCCTGAGTCGATTCTCCTTTTT

V: TRBV7-8
D: .
size: few
J: TRBJ2-7
CDR3: CASSHRDTLYEQYF
DNA: TGTGCCAGCAGCCACCGGGACACGCTCTACGAGCAGTACTTC

V: TRBV19
D: TRBD1
size: few
J: TRBJ2-7
CDR3: CASSARTGVVEQYF
DNA: TGTGCCAGTAGTGCCCGGACAGGTGTGGTCGAGCAGTACTTC

V: TRBV25-1
D: TRBD1
size: .
J: TRBJ2-6
CDR3: CASIPPPGQGASSGANVLTF
DNA: TGCGCCAGCATCCCCCCTCCGGGACAGGGGGCCTCCTCTGGGGCCAACGTCCTGACTTTC

V: TRBV7-6
D: TRBD1
size: many
J: TRBJ1-2
CDR3: CASSLGPGQGDYGYTF
DNA: TGTGCCAGCAGCTTAGGGCCTGGACAGGGAGACTATGGCTACACCTTC

V: TRBV7-9
D: TRBD1
size: many
J: TRBJ2-7
CDR3: CASSLQTGVDEQYF
DNA: TGTGCCAGCAGCTTACAGACAGGGGTGGACGAGCAGTACTTC

V: TRBV7-8
D: .
size: few
J: TRBJ1-2
CDR3: CASSLVAGSSINYGYTF
DNA: TGTGCCAGCAGCTTAGTAGCGGGCTCCTCAATAAACTATGGCTACACCTTC

V: TRBV5-4
D: .
size: .
J: TRBJ1-2
CDR3: CASSPETGYYGYTF
DNA: TGTGCCAGCAGCCCTGAAACAGGGTACTATGGCTACACCTTC

V: TRBV7-2
D: .
size: few
J: TRBJ1-1
CDR3: CASSPGSWGAFF
DNA: TGTGCCAGCAGCCCTGGGAGTTGGGGAGCTTTCTTT

V: TRBV15
D: .
size: many
J: TRBJ1-5
CDR3: CATSRGSTGDSNQPQHF
DNA: TGTGCCACCAGCAGAGGGTCAACGGGGGATAGCAATCAGCCCCAGCATTTT

V: TRBV7-6
D: TRBD1
size: .
J: TRBJ2-7
CDR3: CASSLAPGQGSEQYF
DNA: TGTGCCAGCAGCTTGGCCCCGGGACAGGGAAGCGAGCAGTACTTC

V: TRBV7-9
D: .
size: .
J: TRBJ2-7
CDR3: CASGFKGQYF
DNA: TGTGCCAGCGGCTTCAAAGGGCAGTACTTC

V: TRBV15
D: TRBD1
size: many
J: TRBJ2-7
CDR3: CATSRGTGVGASYEQYF
DNA: TGTGCCACCAGCAGAGGCACAGGGGTCGGCGCTTCCTACGAGCAGTACTTC

V: TRBV19
D: .
size: many
J: TRBJ1-5
CDR3: CATLGRDSNQPQHF
DNA: TGTGCCACTCTCGGACGAGATAGCAATCAGCCCCAGCATTTT

V: TRBV7-2
D: .
size: few
J: TRBJ1-4
CDR3: CASSPMSLRVTNEKLFF
DNA: TGTGCCAGCAGCCCTATGAGTTTGAGGGTAACTAATGAAAAACTGTTTTTT

V: TRBV9
D: TRBD1
size: .
J: TRBJ2-2
CDR3: CASSVRQGLSTGELFF
DNA: TGTGCCAGCAGCGTTCGACAGGGCCTGAGCACCGGGGAGCTGTTTTTT

V: TRBV9
D: .
size: .
J: TRBJ2-2
CDR3: CASSVWGSGELFF
DNA: TGTGCCAGCAGCGTATGGGGGTCCGGGGAGCTGTTTTTT

V: TRBV15
D: TRBD1
size: .
J: TRBJ2-7
CDR3: CASSRQGAVSYEQYF
DNA: TGTGCCAGCAGTAGACAGGGGGCGGTTTCCTACGAGCAGTACTTC

V: TRBV11-2
D: TRBD1
size: few
J: TRBJ1-6
CDR3: CASSPRGTGGYSPLHF
DNA: TGTGCCAGCAGCCCTCGGGGGACAGGGGGATATTCACCCCTCCACTTT

V: TRBV12-3/TRBV12-4
D: .
size: .
J: TRBJ2-5
CDR3: CASSWGGGETQYF
DNA: TGTGCCAGCAGTTGGGGGGGCGGGGAGACCCAGTACTTC

V: TRBV7-2
D: .
size: .
J: TRBJ2-5
CDR3: CASSLNGGAARQETQYF
DNA: TGTGCCAGCAGCCTAAATGGGGGAGCGGCCCGCCAAGAGACCCAGTACTTC

V: TRBV7-2
D: TRBD1
size: .
J: TRBJ1-4
CDR3: CASSFSKTGVTNEKLFF
DNA: TGTGCCAGCAGCTTCTCTAAGACAGGGGTCACGAATGAAAAACTGTTTTTT

V: TRBV7-2
D: .
size: .
J: TRBJ2-2
CDR3: CASSLAAGLNTGELFF
DNA: TGTGCCAGCAGCTTAGCGGCAGGGTTGAACACCGGGGAGCTGTTTTTT

V: TRBV28
D: .
size: .
J: TRBJ1-1
CDR3: CASKPLRHQNTEAFF
DNA: TGTGCCAGCAAACCTTTGAGACACCAGAACACTGAAGCTTTCTTT

V: TRBV29-1
D: TRBD1
size: many
J: TRBJ1-1
CDR3: CSVERGRGRAEAFF
DNA: TGCAGCGTTGAAAGGGGCAGGGGGCGAGCTGAAGCTTTCTTT

V: TRBV15
D: TRBD2
size: .
J: TRBJ2-2
CDR3: CATSSSGIREVGELFF
DNA: TGTGCCACCAGCAGTTCCGGGATCCGGGAGGTCGGGGAGCTGTTTTTT

V: TRBV7-9
D: TRBD2
size: .
J: TRBJ2-3
CDR3: CASSHEGRGTDTQYF
DNA: TGCGCCAGCAGCCATGAGGGGAGGGGCACAGATACGCAGTATTTT

V: TRBV2
D: .
size: .
J: TRBJ1-6
CDR3: CASKGRLAGANSPLHF
DNA: TGTGCCAGCAAAGGGCGACTAGCGGGGGCAAATTCACCCCTCCACTTT

V: TRBV19
D: .
size: few
J: TRBJ2-5
CDR3: CASSDNLQETQYF
DNA: TGTGCCAGTAGTGATAACCTCCAAGAGACCCAGTACTTC

V: TRBV7-9
D: TRBD1
size: many
J: TRBJ2-7
CDR3: CASSLVGQYPYEQYF
DNA: TGTGCCAGCAGCTTAGTGGGACAGTACCCCTACGAGCAGTACTTC

V: TRBV20-1
D: .
size: once
J: TRBJ2-5
CDR3: CSASLPAGGGGSEAQYF
DNA: TGCAGTGCTAGCCTACCTGCCGGAGGAGGGGGGTCGGAGGCCCAGTACTTC

V: TRBV7-8
D: .
size: once
J: TRBJ2-5
CDR3: CASSVSYGEETQYF
DNA: TGTGCCAGCAGCGTAAGCTACGGGGAAGAGACCCAGTACTTC

V: TRBV7-2
D: .
size: .
J: TRBJ2-2
CDR3: CASSPGIGDPRGELFF
DNA: TGTGCCAGCAGCCCAGGGATCGGGGACCCTAGAGGGGAGCTGTTTTTT

V: TRBV10-3
D: .
size: .
J: TRBJ2-2
CDR3: CAIMGGVNTGELFF
DNA: TGTGCCATCATGGGCGGAGTAAACACCGGGGAGCTGTTTTTT

V: TRBV19
D: .
size: few
J: TRBJ1-1
CDR3: CASSLIGQSETEAFF
DNA: TGTGCCAGTAGTTTGATAGGTCAGAGTGAAACTGAAGCTTTCTTT

V: TRBV7-2
D: TRBD2
size: few
J: TRBJ2-5
CDR3: CASSRTSGIQETQYF
DNA: TGTGCCAGCAGCCGGACTAGCGGAATACAAGAGACCCAGTACTTC

V: TRBV29-1
D: .
size: many
J: TRBJ1-4
CDR3: CSAGVSLDEKLFF
DNA: TGCAGCGCCGGGGTCAGTCTTGATGAAAAACTGTTTTTT